One sample yielded the 25 T cell receptor beta chains listed below, sequenced in a study of CD8+CD57+ T cells in acquired aplastic anemia. Investigators profiled TCR beta VDJ and CDR3 from genomic DNA template. TCRdb fed the reads into MiXCR, producing one record per CDR3 protein. Of 150,000 to 200,000 distinct CDR3 sequences detected, 50% to 75% appear once; the ten largest clones hold about 50%. Specimen: sorted CD4+, CD8+, or CD8+CD57+ T cells (not recorded which) from PBMCs. The receptors here all came from a human donor in good health.

There are many counts of this clonotype. This sequence joins TRBV20-1 and TRBJ1-3; 9 bases map to TRBD1. V was pared by 0 bases and J by 4 bases, with 7 bases of the junction left unmatched. In germline, CDR1 is DFQATT, CDR2 SNEGSKA (reference sequence). There are 16 residues in the CDR3. The CDR3 bases are TGCAGTGCTAGAGATGGCGGCGGGACAGGGGGAAACACCATATATTTT. Protein: CSARDGGGTGGNTIYF.

This clonotype was observed a few times. This sequence joins TRBV7-8 and TRBJ2-7; TRBD2 might be the D (6 bases). The germline CDR1 and CDR2 sequences are SGHVS and FQNEAQ. The V and J ends lost 5 bases and 3 bases respectively, with 17 bases between them. This CDR3 region has 15 residues. The CDR3 sequence is CASSHGWGELYEQYF. CDR3 bases: TGTGCCAGCAGCCATGGGTGGGGGGAGCTCTACGAGCAGTACTTC.

The chain uses TRBV9 and TRBJ2-2; no firm D call. The CDR3 spans 13 residues. Germline values: CDR1 SGDLS, CDR2 YYNGEE. V was clipped by 0 bases and J by 6 bases, with 6 bases between them. The CDR3 DNA follows: TGTGCCAGCAGCGTAGTGGAGTCCGGGGAGCTGTTTTTT. It yields the protein CASSVVESGELFF.

This clonotype has just a few counts. The chain joins TRBV7-9 to TRBJ2-3; 12 bases are shared with TRBD2. This CDR3 spans 16 amino acids. The J segment lost 2 bases and the V segment lost 5 bases, leaving 5 bases of the junction unmatched. CDR1 and CDR2 from the germline V gene are SEHNR and FQNEAQ (reference sequence). The CDR3 DNA reads TGTGCCAGCAGCCCAACTAGCGGGGGGCACACAGATACGCAGTATTTT. It specifies CASSPTSGGHTDTQYF.

A few counts support this clonotype. The J gene is TRBJ2-7, the V gene TRBV2, with D uncertain. The CDR3 runs to 12 residues. V shed 4 bases and J shed 2 bases, with 6 bases lying between them. Germline V lookup: CDR1 SNHLY, CDR2 FYNNEI. The DNA of the CDR3 is TGTGCCAGCAGTGCCATCCCCTACGAGCAGTACTTC. This sequence encodes CASSAIPYEQYF.

J is TRBJ2-7 and V is TRBV20-1, with TRBD2 as a possible D gene (6 bases). The V and J ends lost 3 bases and 1 base respectively, with 13 bases between them. Per germline, CDR1 DFQATT and CDR2 SNEGSKA (reference sequence). This CDR3 is built from 14 residues. Here the CDR3 DNA reads TGCAGTGCTAGTTACGGAGGGCGATCCTACGAGCAGTACTTC. This translates into CSASYGGRSYEQYF.

This chain joins TRBV5-6 and TRBJ1-2; 8 bases are shared with TRBD1. The CDR3 runs to 17 residues. With V trimmed by 4 bases and J by 4 bases, 15 bases remained unmatched. From germline, CDR1 is SGHDT and CDR2 YYEEEE. In DNA, the CDR3 is TGTGCCAGCAGCGTAGACAGGGGCCCCCTAGAATTCTATGGCTACACCTTC. Residues: CASSVDRGPLEFYGYTF.

J is TRBJ2-3 and V is TRBV12-3 or TRBV12-4; no definite D call. The V gene lost 3 bases and the J gene lost 14 bases, with 9 bases spanning the gap. The CDR3 covers 10 residues. Here the CDR3 DNA reads TGTGCCAGCAGTTTCCACCGTCCGTATTTT. Protein sequence: CASSFHRPYF.

This clonotype was seen many times. Since no conserved phenylalanine or tryptophan closes the CDR3, a read error is the likely cause. V usage is TRBV15 and J usage is TRBJ1-1; D possibly corresponds to TRBD1 (5 bases). Trimming removed 1 base at V and 1 base at J, with 10 bases between. Germline assignment: CDR1 LNHNV and CDR2 YYDKDF (reference sequence). CDR3 length equals 15 residues. The CDR3 sequence: CATSRGETANTEAFL. CDR3 bases: TGTGCCACCAGCAGAGGCGAGACAGCGAACACTGAAGCTTTCCTT.

This clonotype was recorded only once. This chain joins TRBV14 and TRBJ2-3; a possible D gene is TRBD1 (6 bases). Germline loops: CDR1 SGHDN, CDR2 FVKESK. The CDR3 runs 13 residues. The germline V and J ends were trimmed by 3 bases and 8 bases, with 12 bases remaining between them. CDR3 sequence reads: CASSQAQGGTQYF. As DNA, the CDR3 is TGTGCCAGCAGCCAGGCACAGGGCGGTACGCAGTATTTT.

This clonotype appeared a few times. A single base separates this from a much larger clone, so it may be a read error. The chain is built from TRBV5-6 and TRBJ2-6; D is tentatively TRBD1 or TRBD2 (9 bases each). This CDR3 region has 18 residues. In germline, CDR1 is SGHDT, CDR2 YYEEEE. The CDR3 sequence: CASSPGTGTSSGANVPTF. CDR3 DNA sequence: TGTGCCAGCAGCCCGGGGACAGGGACTAGCTCTGGGGCCAACGTCCCGACTTTC.

The chain has TRBV10-3 and TRBJ2-7, with 9 bases identical to TRBD1. Trimming took 4 bases from V and 7 from J; bases not matched to a gene: 11. Germline V lookup: CDR1 ENHRY, CDR2 SYGVKD. The CDR3 length is 15 residues. The CDR3 loop is CAISVTGTGSNEQYF. The DNA of the CDR3 is TGTGCCATCAGTGTCACCGGGACAGGGTCTAATGAGCAGTACTTC.

This clonotype has a handful of counts. The chain recombines TRBV6-2 or TRBV6-3 with TRBJ1-5; possible D gene TRBD1, 5 bases. From germline, CDR1 is MNHEY and CDR2 SVGEGT. V dropped 0 bases and J dropped 4 bases, with 7 bases sitting between them. The CDR3 extends over 14 amino acids. CDR3 bases: TGTGCCAGCAGTTACTCGACAGAAAATCAGCCCCAGCATTTT. Protein product: CASSYSTENQPQHF.

At least ten counts were recorded for this clonotype. The genes are TRBV7-9 and TRBJ2-5, with 7 bases lining up with TRBD2. The CDR3 runs to 15 residues. Trimming took 1 base from V and 7 from J; bases not matched to a gene: 9. The germline V gene encodes CDR1 SEHNR and CDR2 FQNEAQ (reference sequence). The CDR3 region has the DNA TGTGCCAGCAGCTTAGATCTCGGGGGGACGGGGACCCAGTACTTC. Protein sequence: CASSLDLGGTGTQYF. Looking up the rest from reference TRBV7-9 and TRBJ2-5 gives the full variable domain: DTGVSQNPRHKITKRGQNVTFRCDPISEHNRLYWYRQTLGQGPEFLTYFQNEAQLEKSRLLSDRFSAERPKGSFSTLEIQRTEQGDSAMYLCASSLDLGGTGTQYFGPGTRLLVL.

This chain links TRBV15 with TRBJ2-1, with TRBD2 as a possible D gene (5 bases). The germline V and J ends were trimmed by 3 bases and 0 bases, with 9 bases remaining between them. Per the germline V gene, CDR1 is LNHNV and CDR2 is YYDKDF (reference sequence). This CDR3 contains 15 residues. The CDR3 bases are TGTGCCACCAGCAGCGGACTCAGCTCCTACAATGAGCAGTTCTTC. Translated: CATSSGLSSYNEQFF.

This chain joins TRBV10-3 and TRBJ2-3; D possibly corresponds to TRBD2 (5 bases). The CDR3 covers 13 residues. Germline CDR1 reads ENHRY; CDR2 reads SYGVKD. The V gene lost 3 bases and the J gene lost 1 base, with 5 bases spanning the gap. CDR3 sequence: CAISDGGTDTQYF. The CDR3 bases are TGTGCCATCAGTGACGGGGGCACAGATACGCAGTATTTT.

This chain joins TRBV7-2 and TRBJ2-7; a weak D match, TRBD2 (6 bases). Deletions cut 1 base from V and 0 bases from J, with 10 bases between. CDR3 length equals 15 residues. CDR1 is SGHTA and CDR2 is FQGNSA in the germline V gene. Here the CDR3 reads CASSLGLVISYEQYF. The CDR3 DNA reads TGTGCCAGCAGCTTAGGACTAGTGATCTCCTACGAGCAGTACTTC. The entire variable domain, with the rest obtained from reference TRBV7-2 and TRBJ2-7, is as follows: GAGVSQSPSNKVTEKGKDVELRCDPISGHTALYWYRQSLGQGLEFLIYFQGNSAPDKSGLPSDRFSAERTGGSVSTLTIQRTQQEDSAVYLCASSLGLVISYEQYFGPGTRLTVT.

The CDR3 sequence is CSVGAGPMGQFF. DNA for the CDR3: TGCAGCGTTGGGGCAGGGCCAATGGGGCAGTTCTTC. The genes are TRBV29-1 and TRBJ2-1; tentative D call: TRBD1 (5 bases). Trimming took off 4 bases at V and 12 bases at J, with 16 bases between the two ends. The CDR3 sequence is 12 residues long. The germline V gene has CDR1 SQVTM and CDR2 ANQGSEA.

This sequence joins TRBV19 and TRBJ2-2; tentatively, D is TRBD1 (5 bases). CDR1 is LNHDA and CDR2 is SQIVND in the germline V gene (reference sequence). The CDR3 has 14 amino acids. Trimming cost V 7 bases and J 1 base, with 10 bases left between them. The CDR3 DNA sequence: TGTGCCAGTAAGCCCGACAGGAACACCGGGGAGCTGTTTTTT. This translates into CASKPDRNTGELFF.

In the case of this clonotype: One end of the junction is discordant with germline, which a read error may explain. The chain couples TRBV7-9 to TRBJ1-4; TRBD1 matches 7 bases. Germline lookup yields CDR1 SEHNR and CDR2 FQNEAQ (reference sequence). The CDR3 contains 15 residues. CDR3 region: CASSLKGATNEKLFF. The CDR3 coding sequence is TGTGCCAGCAGCTTAAAGGGGGCAACTAATGAAAAACTATTTTTT.

The chain links TRBV7-6 to TRBJ2-3; 10 nucleotides line up with TRBD2. V dropped 5 bases and J dropped 7; count of bases not matched to a gene: 9. There are 15 residues in the CDR3. CDR1 is SGHVS and CDR2 is FNYEAQ in the germline V gene. This CDR3 is CASSLSAGGWNTQYF. DNA of the CDR3: TGTGCCAGCAGCCTCTCAGCGGGGGGGTGGAATACGCAGTATTTT.

This sequence joins TRBV9 and TRBJ1-2, with D uncertain. Trimming removed 4 bases from V and 7 bases from J, with 14 bases in between. CDR3 length: 13 residues. Germline CDR1 reads SGDLS; CDR2 reads YYNGEE. Here the CDR3 DNA reads TGTGCCAGCAGCTCCAGCGGGAGTAGTGGCTACACCTTC. Translating gives CASSSSGSSGYTF.

As regards this clonotype: One end of the junction fails to match germline, which may point to a read error. The chain links TRBV10-3 to TRBJ2-5, with TRBD2 identical over 10 bases. CDR1 is ENHRY, CDR2 SYGVKD, per germline. The CDR3 covers 17 residues. The CDR3 DNA reads TGTTCCATCAGTGAGAGCGCAGCGGGAGGGCACCAAGAGACCCAGTACTTC. Protein product: CSISESAAGGHQETQYF.

This chain connects TRBV7-8 to TRBJ1-1; unclear D gene. The CDR3 extends over 15 amino acids. Trimming shortened V by 4 bases and J by 1 base, and 13 bases separated the two germline ends. Looked up from germline, CDR1 is SGHVS and CDR2 is FQNEAQ. Here the CDR3 reads CASSSSGVGNTEAFF. DNA of the CDR3: TGTGCCAGCAGCTCCTCAGGCGTTGGGAACACTGAAGCTTTCTTT.

This CDR3 is CATSGRNEKLFF. Here the CDR3 DNA reads TGTGCCACCTCGGGGCGGAATGAAAAACTGTTTTTT. The chain carries TRBV10-3 and TRBJ1-4, with D possibly being TRBD1 (5 bases). The CDR3 consists of 12 residues. V was shortened by 10 bases and J by 5 bases, with 11 bases between the two germline ends. From germline, CDR1 is ENHRY and CDR2 SYGVKD.